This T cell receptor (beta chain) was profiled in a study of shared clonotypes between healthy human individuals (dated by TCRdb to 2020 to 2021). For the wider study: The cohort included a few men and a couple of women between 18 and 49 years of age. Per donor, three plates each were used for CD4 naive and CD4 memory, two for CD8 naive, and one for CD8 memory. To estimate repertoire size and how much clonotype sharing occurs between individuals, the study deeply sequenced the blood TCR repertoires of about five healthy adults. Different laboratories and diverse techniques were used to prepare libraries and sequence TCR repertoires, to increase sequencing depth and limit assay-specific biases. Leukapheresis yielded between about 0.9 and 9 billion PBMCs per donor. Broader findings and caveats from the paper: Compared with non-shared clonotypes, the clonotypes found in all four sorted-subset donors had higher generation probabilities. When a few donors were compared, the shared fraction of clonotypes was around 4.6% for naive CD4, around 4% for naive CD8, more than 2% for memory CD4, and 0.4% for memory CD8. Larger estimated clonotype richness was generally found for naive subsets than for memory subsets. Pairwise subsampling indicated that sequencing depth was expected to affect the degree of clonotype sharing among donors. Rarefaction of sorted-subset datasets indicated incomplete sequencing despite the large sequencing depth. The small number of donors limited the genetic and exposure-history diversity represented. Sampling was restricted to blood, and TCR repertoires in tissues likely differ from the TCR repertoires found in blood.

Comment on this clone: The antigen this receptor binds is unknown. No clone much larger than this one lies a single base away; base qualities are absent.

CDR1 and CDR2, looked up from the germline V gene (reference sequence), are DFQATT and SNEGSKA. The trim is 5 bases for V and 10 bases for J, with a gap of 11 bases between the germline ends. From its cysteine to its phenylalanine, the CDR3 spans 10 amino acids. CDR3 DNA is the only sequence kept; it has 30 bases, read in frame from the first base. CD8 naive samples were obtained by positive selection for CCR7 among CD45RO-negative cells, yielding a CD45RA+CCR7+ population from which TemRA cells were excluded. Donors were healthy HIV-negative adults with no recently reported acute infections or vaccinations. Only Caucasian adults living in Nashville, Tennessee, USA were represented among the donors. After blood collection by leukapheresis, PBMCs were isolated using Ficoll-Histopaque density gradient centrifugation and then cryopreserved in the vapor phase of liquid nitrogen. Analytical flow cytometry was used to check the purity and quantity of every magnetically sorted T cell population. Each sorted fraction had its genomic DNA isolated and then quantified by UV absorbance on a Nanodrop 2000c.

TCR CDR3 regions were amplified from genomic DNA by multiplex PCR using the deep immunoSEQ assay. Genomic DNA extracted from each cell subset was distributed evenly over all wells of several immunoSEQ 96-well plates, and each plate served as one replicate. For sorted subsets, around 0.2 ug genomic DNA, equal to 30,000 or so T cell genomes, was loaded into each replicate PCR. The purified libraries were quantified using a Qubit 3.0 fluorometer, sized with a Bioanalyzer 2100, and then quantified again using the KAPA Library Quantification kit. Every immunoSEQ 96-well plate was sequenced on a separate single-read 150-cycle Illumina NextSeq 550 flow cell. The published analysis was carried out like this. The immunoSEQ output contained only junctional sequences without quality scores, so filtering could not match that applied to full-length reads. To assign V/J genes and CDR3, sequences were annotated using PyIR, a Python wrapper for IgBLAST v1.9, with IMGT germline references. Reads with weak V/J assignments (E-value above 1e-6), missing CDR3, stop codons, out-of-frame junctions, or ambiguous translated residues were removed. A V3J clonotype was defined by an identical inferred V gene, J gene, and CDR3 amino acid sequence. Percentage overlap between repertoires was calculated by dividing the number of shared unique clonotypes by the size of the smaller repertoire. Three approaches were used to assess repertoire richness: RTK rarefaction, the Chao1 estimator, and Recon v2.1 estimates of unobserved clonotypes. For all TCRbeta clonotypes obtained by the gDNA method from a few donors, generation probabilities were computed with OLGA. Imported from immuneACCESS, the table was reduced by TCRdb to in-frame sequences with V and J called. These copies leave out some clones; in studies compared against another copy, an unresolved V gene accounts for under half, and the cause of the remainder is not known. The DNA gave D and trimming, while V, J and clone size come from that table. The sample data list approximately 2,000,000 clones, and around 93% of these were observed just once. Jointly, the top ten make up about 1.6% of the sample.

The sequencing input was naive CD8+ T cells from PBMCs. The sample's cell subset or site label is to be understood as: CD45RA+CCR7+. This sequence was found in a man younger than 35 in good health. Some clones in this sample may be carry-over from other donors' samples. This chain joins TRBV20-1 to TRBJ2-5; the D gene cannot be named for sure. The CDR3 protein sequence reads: CSAPFWGQYF. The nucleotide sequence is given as TGCAGTGCTCCCTTCTGGGGCCAGTACTTC.